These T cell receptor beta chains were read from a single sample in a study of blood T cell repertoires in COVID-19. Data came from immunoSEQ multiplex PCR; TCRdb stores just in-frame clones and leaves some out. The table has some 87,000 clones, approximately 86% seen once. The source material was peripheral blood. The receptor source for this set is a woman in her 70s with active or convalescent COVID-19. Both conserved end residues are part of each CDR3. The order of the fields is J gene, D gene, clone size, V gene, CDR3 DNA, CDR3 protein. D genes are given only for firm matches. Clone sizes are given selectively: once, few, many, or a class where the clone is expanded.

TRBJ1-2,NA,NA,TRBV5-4,TGTGCCAGCAGTCCTGACGGGTACTATGGCTACACCTTC,CASSPDGYYGYTF
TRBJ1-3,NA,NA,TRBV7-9,TGTGCCAGCAGCCCAAGTACTAACTCTGGAAACACCATATATTTT,CASSPSTNSGNTIYF
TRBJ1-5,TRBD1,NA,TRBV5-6,TGTGCCAGCAGCCGCACGGGACAGGGATATCAGCCCCAGCATTTT,CASSRTGQGYQPQHF
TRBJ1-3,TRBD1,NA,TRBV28,TGTGCCAGCAGAGAACAGGGGTTGTCTGGAAACACCATATATTTT,CASREQGLSGNTIYF
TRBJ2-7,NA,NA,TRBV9,TGTGCCAGCAGCGGCGGGACAGCCCCACCATACGAGCAGTACTTC,CASSGGTAPPYEQYF
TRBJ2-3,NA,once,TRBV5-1,TGCGCCAGCCGGGTAACAACAACAGATACGCAGTATTTT,CASRVTTTDTQYF
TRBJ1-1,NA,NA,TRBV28,TGTGCCAGCAGTTCGGTGGTCACTGAAGCTTTCTTT,CASSSVVTEAFF
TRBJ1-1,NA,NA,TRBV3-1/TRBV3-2,TGTGCCAGCAGCCAAGTGGGGCAGGAAGCTTTCTTT,CASSQVGQEAFF
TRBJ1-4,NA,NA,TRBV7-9,TGTGCCAGCAGCTTTATCAATGAAAAACTGTTTTTT,CASSFINEKLFF
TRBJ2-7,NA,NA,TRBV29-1,TGCAGCGTTGTAAAGGACACCGGCGGAGAGCAGTACTTC,CSVVKDTGGEQYF
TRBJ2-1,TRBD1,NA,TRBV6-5,TGTGCCAGCAGCGCGACAGGGAACCCCTACAATGAGCAGTTCTTC,CASSATGNPYNEQFF
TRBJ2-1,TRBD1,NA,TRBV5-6,TGTGCCAGCAGCCGGACAGGCCCCTTCGGGAATGAGCAGTTCTTC,CASSRTGPFGNEQFF
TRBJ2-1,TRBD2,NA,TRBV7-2,TGTGCCAGCAGCTTAGTCCGGGAGGAGCCCTACAATGAGCAGTTCTTC,CASSLVREEPYNEQFF
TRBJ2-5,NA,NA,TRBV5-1,TGCGCCAGCAGCTTGGTCAGGGCCCAAGAGACCCAGTACTTC,CASSLVRAQETQYF
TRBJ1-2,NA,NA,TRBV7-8,TGTGCCAGCAGCTTAGGTGCCGTTAACCTCGCGGGCTACACCTTC,CASSLGAVNLAGYTF
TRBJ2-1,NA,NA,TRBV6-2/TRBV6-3,TGTGCCAGCAGTTACCGCGGGATGAATGAGCAGTTCTTC,CASSYRGMNEQFF
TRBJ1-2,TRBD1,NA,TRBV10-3,TGTGCCATCAACCCGGGACAGGGGGTTCGGAGTGGCTACACCTTC,CAINPGQGVRSGYTF
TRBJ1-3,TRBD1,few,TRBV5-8,TGTGCCAGCAGCTTGGGACAGGGAGACACCATATATTTT,CASSLGQGDTIYF
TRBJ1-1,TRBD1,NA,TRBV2,TGTGCCACCTCGGGACAGGTTAACACTGAAGCTTTCTTT,CATSGQVNTEAFF
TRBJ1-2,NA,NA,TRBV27,TGTGCCAGCAGTTCTGGGGGAGCAGGGAGGTTTGGCTACACCTTC,CASSSGGAGRFGYTF
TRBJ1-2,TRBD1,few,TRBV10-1,TGCGCCAGCCAGACAGGGCTCTATGGCTACACCTTC,CASQTGLYGYTF
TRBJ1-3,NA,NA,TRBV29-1,TGCAGCGTTGTGCAGGGTACAGCTGGAAACACCATATATTTT,CSVVQGTAGNTIYF
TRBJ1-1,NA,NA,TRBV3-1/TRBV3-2,TGTGCCAGCAGCCAGTTAGAGAGGAAGACTTTCTTT,CASSQLERKTFF
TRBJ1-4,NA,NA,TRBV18,TGTGCCAGCTCACGTGGGCCCCCTCTCAATAATGAAAAACTGTTTTTT,CASSRGPPLNNEKLFF
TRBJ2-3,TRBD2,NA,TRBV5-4,TGTGCCAGCAGCTTGGACCGTCTAGCGGGGCCTAGCACAGATACGCAGTATTTT,CASSLDRLAGPSTDTQYF
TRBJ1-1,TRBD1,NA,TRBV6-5,TGTGCCAGCAGTTATATGACAGGGGGCCGAAAGGCTTTAGCTTTCTTT,CASSYMTGGRKALAFF
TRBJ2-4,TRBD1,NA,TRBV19,TGTGCCAGTAGTATAGGACAGGGGTTAAACATTCAGTACTTC,CASSIGQGLNIQYF
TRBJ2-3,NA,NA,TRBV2,TGTGCCAGCAGTCGGACTTTTTTTAGCACAGATACGCAGTATTTT,CASSRTFFSTDTQYF
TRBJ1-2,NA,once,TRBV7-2,TGTGCCAGCAGCTTAGGGCAATCCACTAACTATGGCTACACCTTC,CASSLGQSTNYGYTF
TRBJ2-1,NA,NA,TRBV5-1,TGCGCCAGTAAGGACACCAACTACAATGAGCAGTTCTTC,CASKDTNYNEQFF
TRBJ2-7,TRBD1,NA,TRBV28,TGTGCCAGCAGAAATACAGGGGGCGCTTACGAGCAGTACTTC,CASRNTGGAYEQYF
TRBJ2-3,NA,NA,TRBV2,TGTGCCAGCAGGAGGGACATCACAGATACGCAGTATTTT,CASRRDITDTQYF
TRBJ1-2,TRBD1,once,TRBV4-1,TGCGCCAGCAGCCCAAGGGACAGGGACAACTATGGCTACACCTTC,CASSPRDRDNYGYTF
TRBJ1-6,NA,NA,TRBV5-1,TGCGCCAGCAGCTTAGGCAAACAGGATTCACCCCTCCACTTT,CASSLGKQDSPLHF
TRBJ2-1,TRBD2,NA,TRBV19,TGTGCCAGTAGTCAACCTGCCGCGGGGGGGCTTAGCAATGAGCAGTTCTTC,CASSQPAAGGLSNEQFF
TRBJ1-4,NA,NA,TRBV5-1,TGCGCCAGCAGCACGAGAGGGAGGGAAACTAATGAAAAACTGTTTTTT,CASSTRGRETNEKLFF
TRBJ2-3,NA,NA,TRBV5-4,TGTGCCAGCAGCCATGGCACAGATACGCAGTATTTT,CASSHGTDTQYF
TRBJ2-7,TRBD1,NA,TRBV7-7,TGTGCTAGCAGCTTAGGGACAGGGATATTGGACGAGCAGTACTTC,CASSLGTGILDEQYF
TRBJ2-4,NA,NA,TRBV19,TGTGCCAGTAGTATAGTGGGGGGGCCGGCCAAAAACATTCAGTACTTC,CASSIVGGPAKNIQYF
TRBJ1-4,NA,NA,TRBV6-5,TGTGCCAGCAGTTACTCGATGGGCGCGGGGTATGAAAAACTGTTTTTT,CASSYSMGAGYEKLFF
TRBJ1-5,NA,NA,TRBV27,TGTGCCAGCAGTAGGAGGCCCCCCTACCCCAATCAGCCCCAGCATTTT,CASSRRPPYPNQPQHF
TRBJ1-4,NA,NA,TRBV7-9,TGTGCCAGCAGCTTAGTGCGTGCAACTAATGAAAAACTGTTTTTT,CASSLVRATNEKLFF
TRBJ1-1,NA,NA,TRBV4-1,TGCGCCAGCAGCCGAATTGACAGGCAGAACACTGAAGCTTTCTTT,CASSRIDRQNTEAFF
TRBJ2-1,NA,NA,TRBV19,TGTGCCAGTAGTAGTACGGGGGCAGGGGGTGGGGTCTACAATGAGCAGTTCTTC,CASSSTGAGGGVYNEQFF
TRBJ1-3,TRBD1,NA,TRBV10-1,TGCGCCAGCAGTGGACCGGGACAGGCCGGATCTGGAAACACCATATATTTT,CASSGPGQAGSGNTIYF
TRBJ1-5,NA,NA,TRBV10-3,TGTGCCACGGGTGACGATAAGGGCAATCAGCCCCAGCATTTT,CATGDDKGNQPQHF
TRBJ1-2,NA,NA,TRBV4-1,TGCGCCAGCAGCCAAGGCCCGTCGCAGGGAATTAACTATGGCTACACCTTC,CASSQGPSQGINYGYTF
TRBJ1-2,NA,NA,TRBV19,TGTGCCAGTAGTGACAGGAGCTATGGCTACACCTTC,CASSDRSYGYTF